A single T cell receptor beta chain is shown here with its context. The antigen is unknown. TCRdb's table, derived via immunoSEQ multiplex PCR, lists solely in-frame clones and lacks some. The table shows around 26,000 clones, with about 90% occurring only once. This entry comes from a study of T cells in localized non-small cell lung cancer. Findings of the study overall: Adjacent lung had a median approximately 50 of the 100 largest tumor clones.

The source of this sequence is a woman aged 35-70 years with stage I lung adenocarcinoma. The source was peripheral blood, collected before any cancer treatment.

The CDR3 region has the DNA TGTGCCAGCAGCCAAGATAGGCGAGTAGCGGGTAGCACAGATACGCAGTATTTT. Protein: CASSQDRRVAGSTDTQYF. This chain connects TRBV14 to TRBJ2-3; 7 bases map to TRBD2. CDR3 length equals 18 residues. CDR1 is SGHDN, CDR2 FVKESK, per germline. The J segment lost 0 bases and the V segment lost 0 bases, leaving 9 bases of the junction unmatched.